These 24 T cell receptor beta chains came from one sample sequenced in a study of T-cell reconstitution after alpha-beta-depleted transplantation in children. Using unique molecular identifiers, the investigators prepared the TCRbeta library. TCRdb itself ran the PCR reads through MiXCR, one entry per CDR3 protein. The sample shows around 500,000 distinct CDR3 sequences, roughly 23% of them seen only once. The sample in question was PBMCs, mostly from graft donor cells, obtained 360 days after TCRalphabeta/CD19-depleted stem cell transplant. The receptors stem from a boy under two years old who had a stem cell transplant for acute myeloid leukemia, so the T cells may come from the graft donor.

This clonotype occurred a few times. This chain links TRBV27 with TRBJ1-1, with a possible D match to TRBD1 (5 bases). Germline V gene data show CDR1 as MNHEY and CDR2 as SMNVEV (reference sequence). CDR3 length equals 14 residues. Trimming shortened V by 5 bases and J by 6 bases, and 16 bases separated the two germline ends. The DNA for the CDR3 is TGTGCCAGCAGTAGGATTGGGGGATTGTCTGAAGCTTTCTTT. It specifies CASSRIGGLSEAFF.

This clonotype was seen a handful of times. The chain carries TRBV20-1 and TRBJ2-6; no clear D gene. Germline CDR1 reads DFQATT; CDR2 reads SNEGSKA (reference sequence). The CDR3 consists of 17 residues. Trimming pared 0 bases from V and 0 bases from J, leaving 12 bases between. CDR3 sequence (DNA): TGCAGTGCTAGAGATCTGGCCGTGAACTCTGGGGCCAACGTCCTGACTTTC. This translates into CSARDLAVNSGANVLTF.

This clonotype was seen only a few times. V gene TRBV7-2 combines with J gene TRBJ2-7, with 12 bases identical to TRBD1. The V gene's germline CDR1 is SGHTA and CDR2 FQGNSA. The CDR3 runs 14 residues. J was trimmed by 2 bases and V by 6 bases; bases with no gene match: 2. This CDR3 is CASRGQGATYEQYF. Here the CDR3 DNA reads TGTGCCAGCAGGGGACAGGGGGCGACCTACGAGCAGTACTTC.

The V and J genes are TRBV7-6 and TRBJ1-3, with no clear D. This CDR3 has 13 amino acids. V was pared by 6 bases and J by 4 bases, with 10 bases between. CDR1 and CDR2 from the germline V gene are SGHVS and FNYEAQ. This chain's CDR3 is CASRGDAGNTIYF. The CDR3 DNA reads TGTGCCAGCAGAGGTGACGCGGGAAACACCATATATTTT.

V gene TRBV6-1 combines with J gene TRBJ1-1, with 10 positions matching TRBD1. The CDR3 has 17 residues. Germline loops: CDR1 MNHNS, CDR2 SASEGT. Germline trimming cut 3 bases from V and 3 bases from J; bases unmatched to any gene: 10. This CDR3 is CASSDYRDRGRDTEAFF. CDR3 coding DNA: TGTGCCAGCAGTGACTATCGGGACAGGGGTAGGGACACTGAAGCTTTCTTT.

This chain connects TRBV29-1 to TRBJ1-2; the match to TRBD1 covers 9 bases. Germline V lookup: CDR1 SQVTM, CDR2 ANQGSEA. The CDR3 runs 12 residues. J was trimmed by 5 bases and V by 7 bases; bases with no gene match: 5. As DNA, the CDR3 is TGCAGCGCAACGGACAGGGGTTATGGCTACACCTTC. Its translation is CSATDRGYGYTF.

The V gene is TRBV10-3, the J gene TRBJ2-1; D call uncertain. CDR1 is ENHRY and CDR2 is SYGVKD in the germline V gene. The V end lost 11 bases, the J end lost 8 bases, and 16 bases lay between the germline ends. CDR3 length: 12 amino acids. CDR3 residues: CASGPRWDEQFF. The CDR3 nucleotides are TGTGCCTCCGGCCCACGCTGGGATGAGCAGTTCTTC.

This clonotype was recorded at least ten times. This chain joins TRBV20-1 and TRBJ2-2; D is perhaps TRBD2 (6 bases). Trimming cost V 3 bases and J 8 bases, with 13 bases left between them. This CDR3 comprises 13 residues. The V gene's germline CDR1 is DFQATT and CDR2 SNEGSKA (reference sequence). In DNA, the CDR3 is TGCAGTGCTAGCGGGGGTTCTCGTGGGGAGCTGTTTTTT. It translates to CSASGGSRGELFF.

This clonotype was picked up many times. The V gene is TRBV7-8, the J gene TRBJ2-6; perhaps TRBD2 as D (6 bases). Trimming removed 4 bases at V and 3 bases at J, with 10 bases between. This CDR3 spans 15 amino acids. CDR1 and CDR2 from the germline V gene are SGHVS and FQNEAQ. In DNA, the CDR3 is TGTGCCAGCAGCTCCAAGGGACTTGGGGCCAACGTCCTGACTTTC. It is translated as CASSSKGLGANVLTF.

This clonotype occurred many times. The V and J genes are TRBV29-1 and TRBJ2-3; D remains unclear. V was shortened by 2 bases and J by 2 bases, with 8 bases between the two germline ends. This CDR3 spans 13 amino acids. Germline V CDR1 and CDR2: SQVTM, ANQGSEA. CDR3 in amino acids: CSVERHPTDTQYF. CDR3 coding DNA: TGCAGCGTTGAAAGGCATCCCACAGATACGCAGTATTTT.

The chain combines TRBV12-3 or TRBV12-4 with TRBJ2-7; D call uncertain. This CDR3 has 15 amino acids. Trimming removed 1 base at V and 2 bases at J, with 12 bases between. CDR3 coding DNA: TGTGCCAGCAGTTTAGATTCTCAGCCGGCCTACGAGCAGTACTTC. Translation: CASSLDSQPAYEQYF.

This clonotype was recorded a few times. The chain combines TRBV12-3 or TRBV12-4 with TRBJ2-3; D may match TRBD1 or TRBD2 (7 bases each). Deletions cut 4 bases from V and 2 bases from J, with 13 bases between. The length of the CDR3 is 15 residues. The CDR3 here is CASSYRGLYTDTQYF. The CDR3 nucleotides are TGTGCCAGCAGTTACAGGGGACTATACACAGATACGCAGTATTTT.

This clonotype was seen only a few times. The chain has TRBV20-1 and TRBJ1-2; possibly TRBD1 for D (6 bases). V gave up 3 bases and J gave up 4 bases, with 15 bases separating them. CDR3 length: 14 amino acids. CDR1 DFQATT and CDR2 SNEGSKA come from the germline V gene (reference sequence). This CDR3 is CSASRNRGFYGYTF. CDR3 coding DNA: TGCAGTGCTAGTCGCAATAGGGGGTTCTATGGCTACACCTTC.

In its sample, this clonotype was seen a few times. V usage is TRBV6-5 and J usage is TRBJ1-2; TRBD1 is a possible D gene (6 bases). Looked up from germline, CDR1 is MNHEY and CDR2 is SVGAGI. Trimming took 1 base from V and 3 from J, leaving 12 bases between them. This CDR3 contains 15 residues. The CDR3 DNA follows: TGTGCCAGCAGTTACTACCCAGGGGCGGACTATGGCTACACCTTC. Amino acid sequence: CASSYYPGADYGYTF.

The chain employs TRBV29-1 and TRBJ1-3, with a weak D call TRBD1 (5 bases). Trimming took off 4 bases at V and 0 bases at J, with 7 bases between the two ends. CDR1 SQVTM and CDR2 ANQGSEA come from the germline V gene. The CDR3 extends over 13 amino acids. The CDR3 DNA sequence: TGCAGCGTTGGGGGCCCCTCTGGAAACACCATATATTTT. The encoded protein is CSVGGPSGNTIYF.

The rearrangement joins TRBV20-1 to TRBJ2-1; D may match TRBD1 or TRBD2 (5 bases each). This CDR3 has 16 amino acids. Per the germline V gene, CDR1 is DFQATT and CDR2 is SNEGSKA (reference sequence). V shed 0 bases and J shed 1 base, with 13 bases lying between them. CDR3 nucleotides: TGCAGTGCTAGAGAGAGGGGCCAAGGATCCTACAATGAGCAGTTCTTC. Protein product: CSARERGQGSYNEQFF.

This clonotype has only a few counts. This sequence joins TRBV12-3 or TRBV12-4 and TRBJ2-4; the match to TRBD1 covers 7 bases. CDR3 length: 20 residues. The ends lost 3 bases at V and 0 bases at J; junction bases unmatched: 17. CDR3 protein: CASSLGSWDRSQIAKNIQYF. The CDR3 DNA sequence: TGTGCCAGCAGTTTGGGTTCTTGGGACAGATCCCAAATAGCCAAAAACATTCAGTACTTC.

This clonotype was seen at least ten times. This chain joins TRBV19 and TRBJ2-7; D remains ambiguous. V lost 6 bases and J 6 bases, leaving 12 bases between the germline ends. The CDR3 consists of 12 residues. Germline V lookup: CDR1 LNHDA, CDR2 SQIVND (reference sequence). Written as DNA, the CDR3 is TGTGCCAGTAGCATGTGGGTTGGCGAGCAGTACTTC. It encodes CASSMWVGEQYF.

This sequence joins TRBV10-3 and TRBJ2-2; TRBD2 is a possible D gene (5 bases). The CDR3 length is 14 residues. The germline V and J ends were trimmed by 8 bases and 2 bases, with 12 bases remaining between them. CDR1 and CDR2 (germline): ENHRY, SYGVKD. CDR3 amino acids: CAIGLGSNTGELFF. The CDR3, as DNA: TGTGCCATCGGCTTGGGGAGTAACACCGGGGAGCTGTTTTTT.

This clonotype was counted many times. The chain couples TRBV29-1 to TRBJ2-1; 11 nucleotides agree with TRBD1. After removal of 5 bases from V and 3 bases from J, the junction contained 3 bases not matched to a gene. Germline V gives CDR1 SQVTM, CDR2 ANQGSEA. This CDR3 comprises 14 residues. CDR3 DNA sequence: TGCAGCGTTTGGACAGGGGGCGTCTACAATGAGCAGTTCTTC. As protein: CSVWTGGVYNEQFF.

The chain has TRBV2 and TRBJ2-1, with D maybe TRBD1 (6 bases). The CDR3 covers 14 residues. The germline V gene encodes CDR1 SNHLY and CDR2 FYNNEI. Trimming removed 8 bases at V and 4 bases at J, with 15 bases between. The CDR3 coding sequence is TGTGCCAGCGATCGGGCAGGGGATTACAATGAGCAGTTCTTC. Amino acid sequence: CASDRAGDYNEQFF.

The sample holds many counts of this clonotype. Here the CDR3 reads CAISGGQGAGGETQYF. The DNA of the CDR3 is TGTGCCATCAGTGGCGGACAGGGGGCAGGAGGGGAGACCCAGTACTTC. The chain uses TRBV10-3 and TRBJ2-5; 11 bases are shared with TRBD1. V lost 4 bases and J lost 5; bases outside the gene matches: 9. The CDR3 has 16 amino acids. CDR1 and CDR2 from the germline V gene are ENHRY and SYGVKD.

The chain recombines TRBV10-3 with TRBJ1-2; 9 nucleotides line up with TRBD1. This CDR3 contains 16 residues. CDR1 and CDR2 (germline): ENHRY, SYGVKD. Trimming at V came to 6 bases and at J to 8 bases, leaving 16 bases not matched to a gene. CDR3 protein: CAISPGQGYIIGGYTF. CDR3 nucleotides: TGTGCCATCAGCCCGGGACAGGGCTACATAATCGGAGGCTACACCTTC.

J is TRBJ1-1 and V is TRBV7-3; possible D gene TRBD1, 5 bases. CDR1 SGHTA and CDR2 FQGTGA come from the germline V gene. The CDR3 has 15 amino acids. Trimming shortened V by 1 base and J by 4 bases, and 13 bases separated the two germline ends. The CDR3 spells CASSLSGGGSTEAFF. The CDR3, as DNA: TGTGCCAGCAGCTTAAGCGGGGGAGGGAGCACTGAAGCTTTCTTT.